One sample yielded the 10 T cell receptor beta chains listed below, sequenced in a study of identical twins. TCRdb recomputed calls from the 5' RACE reads with MiXCR, one row per CDR3 protein. The table lists about 890,000 distinct CDR3 sequences, approximately 13% of them singletons. These same data were also listed under a study on yellow fever vaccine responses in identical twins.

Material: PBMCs. These receptors originate from a woman aged 18 to 35 in good health.

Ten or more counts support this clonotype. The chain has TRBV4-2 and TRBJ2-3; TRBD2 matches at 10 bases. Germline V gene sequence: CDR1 LGHNA, CDR2 YNFKEQ. CDR3 length: 15 residues. The V segment lost 4 bases and the J segment 8 bases; nucleotides outside the gene matches: 9. DNA of the CDR3: TGTGCCAGCAGCCTAGAGCGGGAGGGCGGGGTTACGCAGTATTTT. Translating gives CASSLEREGGVTQYF.

This clonotype was recorded a few times. The chain employs TRBV24-1 and TRBJ2-1; 10 nucleotides match TRBD2. Germline CDR1 reads KGHDR; CDR2 reads SFDVKD. The CDR3 length is 16 residues. V shed 5 bases, J shed 8 bases, and the junction held 11 bases outside the gene matches. As DNA, the CDR3 is TGTGCCACCAGTGTCGTATCAGCGGGAGGGCCGCATGAGCAGTTCTTC. Protein sequence: CATSVVSAGGPHEQFF.

V usage is TRBV7-8 and J usage is TRBJ2-1, with D unresolved. Between the trimmed V and J ends, which lost 4 bases and 0 bases, there was a span of 16 bases. Germline lookup yields CDR1 SGHVS and CDR2 FQNEAQ. CDR3 length equals 17 residues. This chain's CDR3 is CASSSSVGMSSYNEQFF. The CDR3 nucleotides are TGTGCCAGCAGCTCCTCAGTGGGCATGAGCTCCTACAATGAGCAGTTCTTC.

This clonotype has a count of ten or more. V gene TRBV10-3 combines with J gene TRBJ2-1; tentatively, D is TRBD1 (6 bases). The V end was cut by 0 bases, the J end by 5 bases, with 11 bases between. Germline values: CDR1 ENHRY, CDR2 SYGVKD. The CDR3 has 15 residues. In DNA, the CDR3 is TGTGCCATCAGTGAGTCGCTGGGGGCAGACAATGAGCAGTTCTTC. Amino acids: CAISESLGADNEQFF.

This chain joins TRBV7-9 and TRBJ2-1, with 7 bases fitting TRBD1. J gave up 6 bases and V 7 bases, and 6 bases lay outside the gene matches. The CDR3 extends over 13 amino acids. Germline CDR1 and CDR2: SEHNR and FQNEAQ (reference sequence). This CDR3 is CASKVTGPNEQFF. The CDR3 DNA reads TGTGCCAGCAAAGTGACAGGGCCCAATGAGCAGTTCTTC. The whole variable domain, remainder taken from reference TRBV7-9 and TRBJ2-1, is DTGVSQNPRHKITKRGQNVTFRCDPISEHNRLYWYRQTLGQGPEFLTYFQNEAQLEKSRLLSDRFSAERPKGSFSTLEIQRTEQGDSAMYLCASKVTGPNEQFFGPGTRLTVL.

The J gene is TRBJ2-1, the V gene TRBV4-1; no reliable D call. The germline V gene encodes CDR1 MGHRA and CDR2 YSYEKL. Between the trimmed V and J ends, which lost 1 base and 9 bases, there was a span of 13 bases. This CDR3 region has 14 residues. The CDR3 DNA reads TGCGCCAGCAGCCAAGTCGGTGGGGTAGTTGAGCAGTTCTTC. It specifies CASSQVGGVVEQFF.

V gene TRBV5-1 combines with J gene TRBJ2-5, with a possible D match to TRBD2 (5 bases). Trimming removed 3 bases at V and 2 bases at J, with 20 bases between. The V gene's germline CDR1 is SGHRS and CDR2 YFSETQ. This CDR3 has 17 amino acids. Here the CDR3 reads CASSSHIGISPQETQYF. CDR3 DNA: TGCGCCAGCAGCTCCCACATCGGGATATCCCCACAAGAGACCCAGTACTTC.

This clonotype was seen a few times. The chain couples TRBV29-1 to TRBJ2-1; 13 nucleotides match TRBD2. Trimming cost V 6 bases and J 8 bases; bases outside gene matches: 16. CDR3 length: 17 residues. Germline V gene lookup returns CDR1 SQVTM and CDR2 ANQGSEA. CDR3 residues: CSVRGTSGKEVHDEQFF. In DNA, the CDR3 is TGCAGCGTAAGAGGGACTAGCGGGAAGGAGGTACACGATGAGCAGTTCTTC.

The gene calls are TRBV5-1 and TRBJ2-7; the D is unclear. CDR1 and CDR2 (germline): SGHRS, YFSETQ. The CDR3 consists of 14 residues. Between the trimmed V and J ends, which lost 4 bases and 0 bases, there was a span of 11 bases. CDR3 sequence reads: CASSPNTASYEQYF. CDR3 nucleotide sequence: TGCGCCAGCAGCCCAAACACCGCCTCCTACGAGCAGTACTTC.

The chain recombines TRBV7-8 with TRBJ2-7; D unresolved. The CDR3 has 15 residues. Trimming left V 4 bases short and J 1 base short, with 14 bases between. Germline CDR1 is SGHVS and CDR2 is FQNEAQ. CDR3 bases: TGTGCCAGCAGCTCGGGCATTGGGTTATCCTACGAGCAGTACTTC. It yields the protein CASSSGIGLSYEQYF.